Below, one TCR beta chain is given with its context. The clone's antigen remains unknown. No base-level quality is on record; no much larger clone is a single base apart. Including the terminal cysteine and phenylalanine, the CDR3 comprises 17 residues. Of all the DNA, just the CDR3 is kept, 51 bases in frame from base 1. From the germline V gene, CDR1 is KGHSH and CDR2 is LQKENI. V is pruned by 3 bases and J by 5 bases, leaving 9 bases of the junction without a gene match. The sample originates from a study of CD8 T cells in Susac syndrome (dated by TCRdb to the late 2010s). Background for the entire study: Of the Susac syndrome patients who were sequenced, about 6 had clinically active disease and roughly 8 were in clinical remission. At blood withdrawal, Susac syndrome patients were therapy-naive, treated with corticosteroids (with IVIg additionally given to some), or treated with IVIg alone. Repertoire sequencing was used to test whether CD8+ T cell activation and differentiation in Susac syndrome was antigen driven. Beyond this particular receptor, the publication reports: The number of individuals in the TCR sequencing and HLA analysis was acknowledged as relatively small. The CD4+ T cell repertoire of patients with Susac syndrome showed no detectable clonal expansion.

RNA was extracted using the RNeasy kit, and roughly 0.45 to 1 ug of the RNA was reverse transcribed with random hexamers. The immunoSEQ multiplex PCR assay, which covers 54 Vbeta and 13 Jbeta segments, was used to amplify TCR beta CDR3 regions. PCR amplification bias was corrected using a synthetic template baseline for primer optimization and computational correction. The study's own analysis went as follows. Reads were annotated to V, D and J genes per IMGT and analyzed with immunoSEQ Analyzer, keeping only productive sequences. To calculate clonality, Shannon entropy was normalized by log2 of the number of productive unique sequences and then subtracted from one. Public and private clones were assessed among the 100 most prevalent clones of each patient and control. A clone was defined as Susac-specific if it was absent from the healthy and MS cohorts, from roughly 1,000 published viral clones and from other ImmuneACCESS disease sequences. TCRdb ran its own pipeline on the public reads, namely fastp trimming at Q25 and MiXCR clone calling, and kept in-frame beta chains. Rows matching on CDR3 protein sequence are summarized as one entry with the most common DNA and genes. The authors' filters were not applied to this entry. The sample table contains roughly 250,000 distinct CDR3 sequences; only one count was recorded for almost 97% of them. The ten largest make up approximately 0.1% of the sample.

High-throughput TCR beta sequencing profiled peripheral blood CD8+ and CD4+ T cells from healthy donors, Susac syndrome patients and multiple sclerosis patients. Susac syndrome patients met recently defined diagnostic criteria for definite or probable disease. Bulk CD8+ and CD4+ T cells were purified by magnetic negative isolation, while CD8+ TEMRA cells were enriched using FACS. Blood was collected in EDTA tubes and processed within 24 hours, with PBMCs isolated through density gradient centrifugation. PBMCs destined for TCR sequencing were cryopreserved in liquid nitrogen and later thawed in a 37 °C water bath. The sorted or isolated CD4+, CD8+ and CD8+ TEMRA cells reached a purity of at least 90%.

The source of this sequence is a human donor with Susac syndrome. The rearranged chain carries TRBV18 and TRBJ2-3, with TRBD2 identical over 12 junction bases. The sample was CD4+ T cells from PBMCs. The CDR3 protein: CASSPRLAGVSGDTQYF. The DNA sequence reads TGTGCCAGCTCACCGCGACTAGCGGGAGTTTCGGGAGATACGCAGTATTTT.